These T cell receptor beta chains were read from a single sample in a study of TIL therapy for anti-PD-1-resistant metastatic lung cancer. Measured with immunoSEQ multiplex PCR; TCRdb has only the in-frame clones, and not every one. The repertoire holds roughly 92,000 clones, 50% to 70% seen once, with approximately 11% in the top ten. Here the sequenced sample was tumor tissue, taken at baseline. Receptors were obtained from a person aged 25 to 79 with non-small cell lung cancer. CDR3s leave out the opening cysteine and the closing phenylalanine or tryptophan.

v_call cdr3_aa
TRBV7-8 ASSLEWGGRNQPQH
TRBV6-5 ASSYLPGGVYEQY
TRBV10-3 AITPGLGNYNEQF
TRBV11-2 ASSLGGNIQY
TRBV28 ASNRPNYGYT
TRBV7-8 ASSLFVVNTEAF
TRBV30 AWSLNTEAF
TRBV10-3 AISESNRGEQGTQY
TRBV28 ASRGGSSYNSPLH
TRBV10-3 AISESPGVNEKLF
TRBV5-1 ASSLRQGYNEQF
TRBV5-1 ASSLATVNTEAF
TRBV2 ASRTPGEETQY
TRBV7-6 ASRPDRDRNEQF
TRBV20-1 SASGASETQY
TRBV9 ASSVSATNTGELF
TRBV19 ASSMGQGQDGYT
TRBV9 ASSVLRGELF
TRBV5-1 ASEGFSGKSYNEQF
TRBV9 ASSPDRGYEQY
TRBV2 ASQQDEGGNQPQH
TRBV28 ASTQGAGDPRGAF
TRBV19 ASRDSLFYGYT